Described below is a single T cell receptor beta chain sequence and its context. It lacks a known antigen. No base quality values were provided; no much bigger clone lies one nucleotide off. These data come from a study of cytomegalovirus exposure and HLA in healthy donors (dated by TCRdb to 2016 to 2017). Describing the broader study: An earlier analysis of approximately 550 of the donors reported more than 250 Gb of sequence data and 117 million unique TCR beta sequences from about 200 million T cells. An early release covering approximately 600 HLA-typed donors comprised about 300 gigabases of sequencing data and around 85 million unique TCR sequences. Of the 300 to 450 genotyped donors, 65% to 90% fell in the genetic ancestry cluster associated with self-reported Caucasian donors. The study was designed to test whether signatures of past pathogen exposure could be identified by cataloging public T cell receptors. Using immunosequencing, the study profiled T cell repertoires from around 670 subjects and related those repertoires to cytomegalovirus serostatus. In addition to the first cohort of approximately 650 subjects, a separate validation cohort of about 120 different subjects was used. The study combined high-throughput TCR immunosequencing, statistical association of individual TCRs with disease status, and machine learning to predict cytomegalovirus infection status. A later analysis re-analyzed previously published TCR beta repertoires from about 600 donors and added high-resolution HLA genotyping to study TCR occurrence patterns. In the later analysis, no new phenotypic data were used to find candidate immune exposures; instead, reliance was placed on TCR beta sequences and their occurrence across donors. To decide whether each TCR beta V gene segment behaved as functional or pseudogenic, an earlier analysis of approximately 620 of the donors relied on high-throughput TCR beta sequencing. Alongside the repertoire data, information on donor age, sex, ethnicity and CMV serostatus was compiled. Genome-wide SNP genotypes for about 55% of the 666 donors were used in a later genetic analysis, which treated that subset as a discovery cohort. All discovery cohort repertoires had been generated using a single sequencing platform. HLA typing covered class I and class II loci at four-digit resolution. The number of donors typed differed by locus, with roughly 629-640 for A, B, C, DRB1 and DQB1, approximately 500 for DQA1, some 570 for DPA1, and around 430 for DPB1. Roughly 5 DR-DQ haplotypes were treated as single units for association and clustering because of strong linkage in the cohort. Among roughly 370 genotyped donors of the cohort, an average of approximately 240,000 unique TCR beta nucleotide sequences were sequenced per donor, about a sixth of them non-productive. Here is what the overall study found, with its caveats: Linkage disequilibrium might explain the correlated functional status among segregating V segments, but an unknown experimental factor could not be excluded. Because some donors lacked HLA typing at each locus, the association tests relied only on the typed subset. CMV serostatus was the only immune exposure information available for the cohort. A few of the identified cytomegalovirus-associated TCR beta chains were confirmed in vitro to be specific for cytomegalovirus antigens. A later analysis found that HLA-associated TCR beta chains were more clonally expanded and had lower generation probabilities than equally common non-associated chains. In an earlier analysis of some 550 of the donors, most TCR beta V segments were observed in productive rearrangements about 90% or about 30% of the time, broadly matching IMGT annotations. In a later analysis, the rate of TCR association differed among HLA loci, with DRB1 alleles having the most associated TCRs and HLA-C alleles having the fewest. The study gave a list of about 150 TCR beta chains associated with cytomegalovirus. In a later genetic analysis, fewer N-insertions in productive TCRs were reported among donors in an Asian-associated ancestry cluster than the approximately 670-donor mean. In a later analysis, most CMV-associated TCR beta chains were found to appear HLA-restricted, with HLA associations seemingly driven largely by CMV exposure. Most TCR sequences were observed very rarely across donors, whereas some public TCRs were present in many individuals. In a later analysis, 16,951 TCR beta sequences were associated with specific HLA alleles at a false discovery rate of 0.05. The authors suggested that the approach could potentially be extended to other disease states and immunological phenotypes. Presence/absence analyses assumed roughly uniform sequencing depth across donors, an assumption that may not hold. Because counts were too low, some 17 rarely observed V segments, including chromosome 9 orphons, were excluded from the earlier analysis of several hundred of the donors. A group of highly shared sequence variants was considered likely to be a technical artifact of the sequencing pipeline. An association between a missense DCLRE1C variant and V-gene and J-gene trimming of TCR beta chains was found in a later genetic analysis and replicated in an independent cohort. A further reported finding was that TCR beta sequences accurately predicted the HLA-A and HLA-B alleles for most subjects in the first cohort. This cohort had only TCR beta chains sequenced, and the lack of alpha or paired-chain data limited which features could be detected. Cytomegalovirus status was reported to be diagnosed by the classifier with high specificity and sensitivity in both the original and validation cohorts. In a later analysis, several top co-occurrence clusters were reported to appear linked to parvovirus B19, influenza, CMV and Epstein-Barr virus. When HLA alleles, especially DR and DQ, strongly co-occurred, attributing TCR associations to individual alleles was difficult.

Library construction relied on the immunoSEQ multiplex PCR assay. For the multiplex PCR, a mixture combining 60 forward primers for TCR Vbeta segments and 13 reverse primers for TCR Jbeta segments was used. Amplification of the CDR3 region of rearranged TCR beta genes was performed with a multiplex PCR assay on genomic DNA. The Illumina HiSeq System was used to sequence the amplified TCR beta libraries as 87-base-pair reads. Concerning the study's data processing: Across the 700 or so repertoires, a later analysis counted roughly 84 million unique TCR beta chains, roughly 11 million of which were shared by at least two donors. Raw reads were error-corrected and collapsed into unique sequences with a nearest-neighbor algorithm that merged closely related sequences to remove PCR and sequencing errors. V, D and J gene segments were assigned by aligning CDR3 sequences to IMGT reference sequences. For a sequence to be retained, a match of at least six nucleotides was required to both a V gene segment and a J gene segment. A rearrangement was called productive if the CDR3 had no stop codons and remained in frame with V and J, and every other rearrangement was called non-productive. CDR3 was defined according to IMGT convention as the region running from the second conserved V-encoded cysteine to the conserved J-encoded phenylalanine. Sequences without an unambiguous match to a single V gene segment were excluded from the earlier analysis of almost 600 of the donors. In an earlier analysis of several hundred of the donors, V segments were called functional above 56.7% productive rearrangements and were called segregating when the between-donor standard deviation exceeded 5%. A statistical classification framework was developed to diagnose cytomegalovirus status using the catalog of TCR beta chain sequences. A later analysis assigned V and J genes by comparing TCR nucleotide sequences with IMGT/GENE-DB human TR gene sequences. The TCRdist pipeline was used in a later analysis to assign CDR3 sequences and most-parsimonious VDJ recombination scenarios. A later analysis defined each TCR beta chain by its CDR3 amino acid sequence plus V-gene family, and excluded reads lacking a unique V-gene family. In a later analysis, 450 to 600 highly shared, low-generation-probability nucleotide sequences were removed to address suspected cross-contamination and a sequencing artifact. In a later analysis, a clonal expansion index for each public chain was calculated from normalized within-repertoire ranks of inferred template counts. A later analysis computed generation probabilities with a VDJ recombination model fitted to out-of-frame rearrangements, and checked the results against IGoR. Hypergeometric tests were used in a later analysis to score TCR-TCR, TCR-HLA and TCR-CMV co-occurrence, with a repertoire-size bias correction applied to the TCR pairs. To estimate false discovery rates, a later analysis permuted the HLA or CMV assignments 20 times. In a later analysis, co-occurring TCRs were grouped using DBSCAN, and TCRdist sequence similarity was added for clustering within HLA-allele-positive subsets. Repertoires with fewer than 30,000 or more than 120,000 public chains were left out of co-occurrence clustering, as were a handful of repertoires with anomalous nucleotide sharing. TCRdb mirrors the immuneACCESS table, restricted to in-frame sequences. Some clones are absent from its copies; in checked studies, under half trace to an unresolved V gene, and the reason for the others is unknown. For V, J and clone size, that table is used; D and trimming come from the DNA. For this sample the table gives 100,000 to 150,000 clones, of which about three quarters were detected only once. Of the sample, approximately 2.6% is held by the ten largest clones.

The cohort consisted of more than 650 healthy bone marrow donors. Cohort members were all nominally healthy when sampled, although unrecorded immune exposures were likely present. CMV serostatus was recorded as positive for about 310 and negative for about 55% of the roughly 670 cohort members, whereas no CMV serostatus was recorded for the donor in question. A peripheral blood sample was collected from each donor, and TCR beta sequencing was performed on peripheral blood mononuclear cells. The Qiagen DNeasy Blood Extraction Kit was used to extract genomic DNA from the blood cell samples. The sequenced sample consisted of PBMCs. The TCR sequence derives from a human donor in good health.

The DNA sequence is as follows: TGTGCCACCAGCGGTAGGGGGATGGGGGAAAACATTCAGTACTTC. This translates into CATSGRGMGENIQYF. The rearranged chain carries TRBV15 and TRBJ2-4, with TRBD1 as a weak D call on 6 bases. The V end loses 5 bases and the J end loses 5 bases, and a stretch of 16 bases separates them. From its cysteine to its phenylalanine, the CDR3 spans 15 amino acids. The read is trimmed to its CDR3 DNA, 45 bases read in frame from base 1. The germline V gene (reference sequence) provides CDR1 LNHNV and CDR2 YYDKDF.